These T cell receptor beta chains were read from a single sample in a study of T cells after yellow fever vaccination. TCRdb fed the 5' RACE reads into MiXCR, producing one record per CDR3 protein. The sample gives about 340,000 distinct CDR3 sequences, approximately 9% of which show up once; approximately 18% is in the top ten. Sequenced here: PBMCs, sampled on the day of the first yellow fever vaccination. Source of these receptors: a man aged 18 to 30 who received the YFV17D yellow fever vaccine. Both conserved end residues are part of each CDR3. The order of the fields is CDR3 protein, CDR3 DNA, J gene, clone size, V gene, D gene, CDR3 length. The D gene is left open where the match is weak. Only part of the rows carry a size: once, few, many, or a class if the clone is expanded.

CASSSYRDYEQYF TGTGCCAGCAGCTCATACAGGGACTACGAGCAGTACTTC TRBJ2-7 many TRBV7-6 NA 13
CASSIQGADTEAFF TGTGCCAGTAGTATCCAGGGGGCGGACACTGAAGCTTTCTTT TRBJ1-1 NA TRBV19 TRBD1 14
CAISEVLWQGVYSGANVLTF TGTGCCATCAGTGAGGTCCTGTGGCAGGGGGTGTACTCTGGGGCCAACGTCCTGACTTTC TRBJ2-6 NA TRBV10-3 TRBD1 20
CAARTRHSPLHF TGTGCCGCTCGGACTCGGCATTCACCCCTCCACTTT TRBJ1-6 many TRBV28 NA 12
CASSPAPTAYEQYF TGTGCCAGCAGCCCAGCACCGACAGCCTACGAGCAGTACTTC TRBJ2-7 few TRBV5-5 NA 14
CASSISGGGFTDTQYF TGTGCCAGCAGCATCAGCGGCGGGGGGTTCACAGATACGCAGTATTTT TRBJ2-3 few TRBV9 TRBD2 16
CATSDPRGGGGQPQHF TGTGCCACCAGTGATCCGCGTGGAGGGGGCGGACAGCCCCAGCATTTT TRBJ1-5 NA TRBV24-1 TRBD1 16
CASSPTRGLQETQYF TGTGCCAGCTCACCTACGAGGGGACTACAAGAGACCCAGTACTTC TRBJ2-5 few TRBV18 TRBD2 15
CASSLALGHIQYF TGTGCCAGCAGCTTAGCCCTAGGTCACATTCAGTACTTC TRBJ2-4 NA TRBV11-2 NA 13
CASSFWGAGVSTDTQYF TGTGCCAGCAGCTTCTGGGGTGCGGGGGTCAGCACAGATACGCAGTATTTT TRBJ2-3 few TRBV13 TRBD2 17
CASSTRTERSYGYTF TGTGCCAGTAGTACAAGGACAGAGAGGAGCTATGGCTACACCTTC TRBJ1-2 few TRBV19 NA 15
CASSELQRGREKLFF TGTGCCAGCAGTGAATTGCAGAGGGGCCGGGAAAAACTGTTTTTT TRBJ1-4 NA TRBV6-1 NA 15
CASSPIPGDTEAFF TGTGCCAGCAGCCCCATCCCGGGGGACACTGAAGCTTTCTTT TRBJ1-1 NA TRBV7-9 NA 14
CASSESREGNEQFF TGCGCCAGCAGTGAAAGCAGGGAAGGGAATGAGCAGTTCTTC TRBJ2-1 many TRBV10-1 NA 14
CSVRQAVRGYNEQFF TGCAGTGTTCGACAGGCAGTTCGGGGCTACAATGAGCAGTTCTTC TRBJ2-1 few TRBV20-1 NA 15
CASSDLGSPRETQYF TGTGCCAGCAGTGATCTTGGCAGCCCCAGGGAGACCCAGTACTTC TRBJ2-5 few TRBV6-1 NA 15
CASSWSFSSYEQYF TGTGCCAGCAGTTGGTCCTTTTCTTCCTACGAGCAGTACTTC TRBJ2-7 many TRBV27 NA 14
CASSRGPGQGHPGELFF TGTGCCAGCAGCCGGGGGCCGGGACAGGGGCATCCGGGGGAGCTGTTTTTT TRBJ2-2 NA TRBV3-1 TRBD1 17
CSVLGALGTEAFF TGCAGCGTTCTAGGGGCGCTAGGAACTGAAGCTTTCTTT TRBJ1-1 NA TRBV29-1 NA 13
CASTIILGTGDYYGYTF TGTGCCAGCACCATTATATTGGGGACAGGGGATTACTATGGCTACACCTTC TRBJ1-2 few TRBV28 TRBD1 17
CAGSSGWRADTQYF TGTGCCGGTTCCTCGGGGTGGCGGGCAGATACGCAGTATTTT TRBJ2-3 few TRBV28 NA 14
CASSLIAAGTGELFF TGTGCCAGCAGCTTAATTGCGGCGGGCACCGGGGAGCTGTTTTTT TRBJ2-2 NA TRBV7-9 NA 15
CASSLMVSVTYEQYF TGTGCCAGCAGCTTAATGGTCAGCGTCACCTACGAGCAGTACTTC TRBJ2-7 NA TRBV7-3 NA 15
CASGGWEKLFF TGTGCCAGCGGAGGTTGGGAAAAACTGTTTTTT TRBJ1-4 NA TRBV12-3/TRBV12-4 NA 11